This T cell receptor (beta chain) is from a study of T-cell memory formation after mild COVID-19. Study-level findings and limits: Nothing showed for sure that second-wave clones peaking on day 37 were SARS-CoV-2 specific. Cross-reactive memory apparently joined, as some responding clones appeared in pre-infection memory.

Germline V gene data show CDR1 as SGHAT and CDR2 as FQNNGV. This CDR3 is built from 13 residues. V lost 2 bases and J 8 bases, leaving 9 bases between the germline ends. TCRdb processed the 5' RACE reads anew with MiXCR; each CDR3 protein has one entry. The table has approximately 98,000 distinct CDR3 sequences, over 15% seen once. This clonotype has a handful of counts. The target antigen is unknown. Sequencing input: PBMCs or a T cell subset sorted from them (not recorded which). V and J are TRBV11-2 and TRBJ1-4; D gene unclear. The receptor was derived from a man between 18 and 29 years old who had mild COVID-19 (a few samples of this study predate the infection). Cell type and time point are not known. In DNA, the CDR3 is TGTGCCAGCAGCTTAAACCCCGCGGAAAAACTGTTTTTT. Its translation is CASSLNPAEKLFF.